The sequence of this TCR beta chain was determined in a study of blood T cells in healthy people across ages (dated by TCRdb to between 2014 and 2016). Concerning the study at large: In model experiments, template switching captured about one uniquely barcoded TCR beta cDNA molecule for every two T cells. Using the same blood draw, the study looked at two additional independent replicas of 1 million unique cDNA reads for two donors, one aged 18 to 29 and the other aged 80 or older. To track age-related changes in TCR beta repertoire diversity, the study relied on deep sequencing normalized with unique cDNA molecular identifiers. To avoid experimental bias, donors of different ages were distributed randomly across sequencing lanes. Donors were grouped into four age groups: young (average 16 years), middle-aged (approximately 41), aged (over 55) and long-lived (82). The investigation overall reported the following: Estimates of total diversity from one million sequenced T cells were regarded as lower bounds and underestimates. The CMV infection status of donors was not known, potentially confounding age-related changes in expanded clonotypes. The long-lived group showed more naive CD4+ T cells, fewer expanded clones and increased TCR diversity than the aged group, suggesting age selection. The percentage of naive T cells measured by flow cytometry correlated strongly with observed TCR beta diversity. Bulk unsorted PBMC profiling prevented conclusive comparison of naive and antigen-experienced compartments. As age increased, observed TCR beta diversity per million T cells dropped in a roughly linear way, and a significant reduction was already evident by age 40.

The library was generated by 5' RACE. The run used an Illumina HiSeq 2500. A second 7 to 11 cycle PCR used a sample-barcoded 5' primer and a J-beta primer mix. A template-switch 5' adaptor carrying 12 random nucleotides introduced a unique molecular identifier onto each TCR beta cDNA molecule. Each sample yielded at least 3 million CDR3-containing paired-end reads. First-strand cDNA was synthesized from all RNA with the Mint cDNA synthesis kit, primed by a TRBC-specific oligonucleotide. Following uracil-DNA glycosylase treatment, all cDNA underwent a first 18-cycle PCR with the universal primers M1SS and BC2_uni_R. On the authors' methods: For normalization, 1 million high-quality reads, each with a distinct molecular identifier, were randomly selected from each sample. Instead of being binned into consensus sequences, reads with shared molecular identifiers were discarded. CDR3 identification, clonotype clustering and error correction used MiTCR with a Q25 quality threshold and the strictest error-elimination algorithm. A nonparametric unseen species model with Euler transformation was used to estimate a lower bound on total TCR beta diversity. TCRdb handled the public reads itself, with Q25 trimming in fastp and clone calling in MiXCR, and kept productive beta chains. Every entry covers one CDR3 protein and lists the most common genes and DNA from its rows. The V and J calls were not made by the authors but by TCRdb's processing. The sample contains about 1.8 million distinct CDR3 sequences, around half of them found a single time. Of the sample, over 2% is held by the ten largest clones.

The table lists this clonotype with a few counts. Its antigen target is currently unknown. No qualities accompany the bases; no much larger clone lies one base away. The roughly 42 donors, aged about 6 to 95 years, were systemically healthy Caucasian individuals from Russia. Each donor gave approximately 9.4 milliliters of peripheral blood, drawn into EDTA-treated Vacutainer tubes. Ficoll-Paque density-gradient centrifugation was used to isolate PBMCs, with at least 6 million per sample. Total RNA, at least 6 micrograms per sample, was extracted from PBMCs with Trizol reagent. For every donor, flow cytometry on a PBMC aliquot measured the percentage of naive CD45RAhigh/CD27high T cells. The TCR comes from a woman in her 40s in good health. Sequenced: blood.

The bases read TGTGCCAGCAGTTTTTTAGACAGGGGTGCAGATACGCAGTATTTT. Translated, this is CASSFLDRGADTQYF. The V and J genes are TRBV28 and TRBJ2-3; the junction holds 8 bases that match TRBD1. Trimming removed 3 bases from V and 4 bases from J; the gene matches leave 6 bases unexplained. CDR3 length: 15 amino acids, cysteine to phenylalanine. CDR3 DNA only is kept here, 45 bases in frame from base 1. The germline V gene gives CDR1 as MDHEN and CDR2 as SYDVKM.